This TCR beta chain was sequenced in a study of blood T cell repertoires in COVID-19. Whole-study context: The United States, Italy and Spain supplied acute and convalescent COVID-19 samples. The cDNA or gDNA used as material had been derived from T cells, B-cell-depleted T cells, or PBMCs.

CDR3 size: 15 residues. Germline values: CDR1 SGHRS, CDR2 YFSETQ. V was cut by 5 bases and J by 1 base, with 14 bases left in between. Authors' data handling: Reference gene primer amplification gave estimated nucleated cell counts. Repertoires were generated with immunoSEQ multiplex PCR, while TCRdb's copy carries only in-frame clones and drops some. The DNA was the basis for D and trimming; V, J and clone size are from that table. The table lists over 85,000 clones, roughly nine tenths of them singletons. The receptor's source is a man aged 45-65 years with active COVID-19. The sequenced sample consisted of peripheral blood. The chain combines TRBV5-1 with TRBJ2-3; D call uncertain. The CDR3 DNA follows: TGCGCCAGCAGTACTTGGAACGAGGGCACAGATACGCAGTATTTT. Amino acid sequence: CASSTWNEGTDTQYF.